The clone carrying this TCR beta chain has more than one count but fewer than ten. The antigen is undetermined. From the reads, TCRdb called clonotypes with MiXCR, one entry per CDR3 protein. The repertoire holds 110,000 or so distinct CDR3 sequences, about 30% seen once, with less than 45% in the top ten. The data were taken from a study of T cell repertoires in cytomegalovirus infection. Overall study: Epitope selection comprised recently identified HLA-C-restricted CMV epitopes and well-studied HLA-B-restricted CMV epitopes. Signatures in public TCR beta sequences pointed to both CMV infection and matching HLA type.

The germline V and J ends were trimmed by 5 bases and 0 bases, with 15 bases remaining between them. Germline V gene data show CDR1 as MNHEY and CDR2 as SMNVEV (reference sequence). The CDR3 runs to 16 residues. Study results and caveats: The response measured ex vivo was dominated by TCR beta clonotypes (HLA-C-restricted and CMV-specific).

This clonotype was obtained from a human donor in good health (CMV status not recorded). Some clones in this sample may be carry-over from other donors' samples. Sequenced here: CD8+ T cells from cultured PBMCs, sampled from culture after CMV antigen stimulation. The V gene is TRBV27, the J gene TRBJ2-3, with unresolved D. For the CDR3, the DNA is TGTGCCAGCAGTATTCAAGGGTCCCATAGCACAGATACGCAGTATTTT. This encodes CASSIQGSHSTDTQYF.